The next 23 T cell receptor beta chains were all read from a single sample in a study of PD-L1 blockade in urothelial cancer. Sequencing was performed with immunoSEQ multiplex PCR; in TCRdb, only in-frame clones are kept and a portion is missing. The sample holds about 26,000 clones; approximately 86% are singletons and the top ten take 25% to 40%. This material consisted of PBMCs, taken around atezolizumab (anti-PD-L1) treatment. These TCRs come from a man aged 55 to 70 with urothelial cancer.

The genes are TRBV19 and TRBJ1-2; D is perhaps TRBD1 (6 bases). In germline, CDR1 is LNHDA, CDR2 SQIVND (reference sequence). The V and J ends lost 1 base and 3 bases respectively, with 15 bases between them. The CDR3 contains 16 residues. The CDR3 bases are TGTGCCAGTAGTATAGTGATACAGGGTCTCGACTATGGCTACACCTTC. Protein: CASSIVIQGLDYGYTF.

The chain uses TRBV7-9 and TRBJ1-6, with D possibly TRBD1 on 5 matching bases. This CDR3 contains 15 residues. Germline V gives CDR1 SEHNR, CDR2 FQNEAQ (reference sequence). V was shortened by 0 bases and J by 7 bases, with 10 bases between the two germline ends. This CDR3 reads CASSLAQGGNSPLHF. Written as DNA, the CDR3 is TGTGCCAGCAGCTTAGCCCAGGGAGGGAATTCACCCCTCCACTTT. Full variable domain (missing parts from reference TRBV7-9 and TRBJ1-6): DTGVSQNPRHKITKRGQNVTFRCDPISEHNRLYWYRQTLGQGPEFLTYFQNEAQLEKSRLLSDRFSAERPKGSFSTLEIQRTEQGDSAMYLCASSLAQGGNSPLHFGNGTRLTVT.

The CDR3 DNA reads TGTGCCAGCAGCTTTGGGACTAGCGGGGGGGGGTACGAGCAGTACTTC. Translated: CASSFGTSGGGYEQYF. This chain uses TRBV5-5 with TRBJ2-7; the match to TRBD2 covers 16 bases. Per germline, CDR1 SGHKS and CDR2 YYEKEE (reference sequence). The CDR3 has 16 amino acids. V was clipped by 2 bases and J by 4 bases; unmatched bases: 3.

The chain uses TRBV5-1 and TRBJ2-7; the D gene is possibly TRBD2 (7 bases). Germline V gene sequence: CDR1 SGHRS, CDR2 YFSETQ. The ends were cut back, 2 bases at V and 0 bases at J, with 12 bases in the middle. CDR3 size: 15 residues. CDR3 protein: CASSFMGGGSYEQYF. In DNA form, the CDR3 reads TGCGCCAGCAGCTTCATGGGAGGGGGCTCCTACGAGCAGTACTTC.

The rearrangement links TRBV30 to TRBJ2-1; D may be TRBD1 (5 bases). The CDR3 spans 14 residues. Trimming removed 4 bases at V and 8 bases at J, with 18 bases between. The germline V gene has CDR1 GTSNPN and CDR2 SVGIG (reference sequence). The CDR3 nucleotides read TGTGCCTGGAAAGGGCAGGGCGCGTCAGATGAGCAGTTCTTC. It translates to CAWKGQGASDEQFF.

The chain employs TRBV9 and TRBJ2-1, with 7 bases matching TRBD1. Per germline, CDR1 SGDLS and CDR2 YYNGEE. The J segment lost 4 bases and the V segment lost 0 bases, leaving 4 bases of the junction unmatched. This CDR3 is built from 15 residues. This chain's CDR3 is CASSVAGQAYNEQFF. The CDR3 coding sequence is TGTGCCAGCAGCGTAGCCGGACAGGCATACAATGAGCAGTTCTTC.

The chain couples TRBV5-1 to TRBJ1-2; D call uncertain. Trimming removed 1 base at V and 5 bases at J, with 15 bases between. The CDR3 runs to 15 residues. Germline-derived CDR1 and CDR2 are SGHRS and YFSETQ. The CDR3 spells CASSLKGAAEYGYTF. CDR3 bases: TGCGCCAGCAGCTTGAAAGGAGCCGCCGAATATGGCTACACCTTC. Drawing the rest from reference TRBV5-1 and TRBJ1-2, the complete variable domain is KAGVTQTPRYLIKTRGQQVTLSCSPISGHRSVSWYQQTPGQGLQFLFEYFSETQRNKGNFPGRFSGRQFSNSRSEMNVSTLELGDSALYLCASSLKGAAEYGYTFGSGTRLTVV.

J is TRBJ1-1 and V is TRBV4-1, with a tentative D call TRBD1 (5 bases). Germline V CDR1 and CDR2: MGHRA, YSYEKL. This CDR3 is 14 amino acids long. Trimming stripped 3 bases from V and 5 bases from J, with 13 bases between. The CDR3 region has the DNA TGCGCCAGCAGCCATTTAACGGAGGGGACTGAAGCTTTCTTT. Its translation is CASSHLTEGTEAFF.

This sequence joins TRBV5-4 and TRBJ2-2; D not certain. With 1 base removed from V and 2 bases from J, the gap between germline ends came to 9 bases. CDR3 length: 15 amino acids. The germline V gene encodes CDR1 SGHNT and CDR2 YYREEE (reference sequence). CDR3 nucleotide sequence: TGTGCCAGCAGCTTGCGTACATACAACACCGGGGAGCTGTTTTTT. Translating gives CASSLRTYNTGELFF.

The V and J genes are TRBV4-2 and TRBJ2-7, with 15 bases that match TRBD2. CDR1 is LGHNA, CDR2 YNFKEQ, per germline. This CDR3 is built from 18 residues. Trimming took 4 bases from V and 3 from J; bases not matched to a gene: 10. CDR3 protein: CASSRGLAGGPKVYEQYF. The DNA for the CDR3 is TGTGCCAGCAGCCGTGGACTAGCGGGGGGGCCGAAGGTCTACGAGCAGTACTTC.

The V and J genes are TRBV5-6 and TRBJ1-1, with D possibly matching TRBD1 (5 bases). The germline V gene has CDR1 SGHDT and CDR2 YYEEEE. This CDR3 has 15 amino acids. V dropped 2 bases and J dropped 4 bases, with 15 bases sitting between them. In nucleotides, the CDR3 is TGTGCCAGCAGCTTTAATCGCAGGGTTGGCACTGAAGCTTTCTTT. Encoded protein: CASSFNRRVGTEAFF. Variable domain in full (rest from reference TRBV5-6 and TRBJ1-1): DAGVTQSPTHLIKTRGQQVTLRCSPKSGHDTVSWYQQALGQGPQFIFQYYEEEERQRGNFPDRFSGHQFPNYSSELNVNALLLGDSALYLCASSFNRRVGTEAFFGQGTRLTVV.

The rearrangement uses TRBV5-6 and TRBJ1-2; 10 bases are shared with TRBD1. J lost 5 bases, V lost 3 bases, and 4 bases had no gene match. CDR1 is SGHDT and CDR2 is YYEEEE in the germline V gene. The CDR3 sequence is 14 residues long. Here the CDR3 DNA reads TGTGCCAGCAGCTCAGCGGACAGGGGGTATGGCTACACCTTC. It yields the protein CASSSADRGYGYTF.

The V call is TRBV5-4, the J call TRBJ1-6; 8 bases fit TRBD1. Germline V lookup: CDR1 SGHNT, CDR2 YYREEE (reference sequence). V gave up 1 base and J gave up 2 bases; unmatched junction bases: 8. CDR3 length: 18 residues. The CDR3 here is CASSLKGQVLTYNSPLHF. The CDR3 nucleotides are TGTGCCAGCAGCTTGAAGGGACAGGTGCTTACCTATAATTCACCCCTCCACTTT.

The chain recombines TRBV6-5 with TRBJ1-2; possible D gene TRBD1, 6 bases. CDR1 is MNHEY, CDR2 SVGAGI, per germline. The V end was cut by 4 bases, the J end by 8 bases, with 20 bases between. This CDR3 comprises 15 residues. The chain's CDR3 is CASSSLRGDGGGYTF. The DNA for the CDR3 is TGTGCCAGCAGTTCCCTCAGGGGTGATGGCGGGGGCTACACCTTC.

The chain carries TRBV27 and TRBJ2-7; 7 bases match TRBD1. Germline values: CDR1 MNHEY, CDR2 SMNVEV (reference sequence). Trimming cost V 6 bases and J 2 bases; bases outside gene matches: 13. The CDR3 has 16 amino acids. CDR3 nucleotides: TGTGCCAGCAGCTCCCCCTCAGGGGGAAGACCCTACGAGCAGTACTTC. It translates to CASSSPSGGRPYEQYF.

CDR3 in amino acids: CASRGGYIEAFF. For the CDR3, the DNA is TGTGCCAGCCGAGGGGGTTACATAGAAGCTTTCTTT. The chain is built from TRBV19 and TRBJ1-1, with D possibly TRBD1 on 6 matching bases. Looked up from germline, CDR1 is LNHDA and CDR2 is SQIVND (reference sequence). The CDR3 extends over 12 amino acids. Trimming took 9 bases from V and 8 from J, leaving 16 bases between them.

The chain is built from TRBV19 and TRBJ1-4; D might be TRBD1 (6 bases). The CDR3 loop spans 14 amino acids. Germline loops: CDR1 LNHDA, CDR2 SQIVND (reference sequence). The V end was cut by 5 bases, the J end by 8 bases, with 15 bases between. This CDR3 is CASSASQGPEKLFF. In DNA, the CDR3 is TGTGCCAGTAGTGCCTCACAGGGTCCGGAAAAACTGTTTTTT.

This CDR3 is CASSESGFQPQHF. CDR3 bases: TGTGCCAGCAGTGAAAGCGGGTTTCAGCCCCAGCATTTT. The chain couples TRBV6-1 to TRBJ1-5, with D hard to call. Germline V gene data show CDR1 as MNHNS and CDR2 as SASEGT. The germline V and J ends were trimmed by 2 bases and 6 bases, with 8 bases remaining between them. The length of the CDR3 is 13 residues.

The chain carries TRBV6-1 and TRBJ1-5; 7 positions match TRBD1. V lost 6 bases, J lost 6 bases, and 8 bases stayed unmatched. Germline values: CDR1 MNHNS, CDR2 SASEGT. The CDR3 covers 14 residues. This CDR3 reads CASRERQGGQPQHF. The DNA for the CDR3 is TGTGCCAGCAGGGAGAGACAGGGTGGTCAGCCCCAGCATTTT.

This clone was counted once. The J gene is TRBJ2-6, the V gene TRBV2; D is uncertain. Trimming removed 7 bases from V and 1 base from J, with 8 bases in between. CDR1 and CDR2 (germline): SNHLY, FYNNEI. This CDR3 has 14 residues. The chain's CDR3 is CASTWRSGANVLTF. Written as DNA, the CDR3 is TGTGCCAGCACTTGGAGATCTGGGGCCAACGTCCTGACTTTC.

The V gene is TRBV11-2, the J gene TRBJ2-3, with 7 bases that match TRBD2. Losses at the gene ends were 5 bases for V and 5 bases for J; bases not matched to a gene: 7. CDR1 and CDR2 from the germline V gene are SGHAT and FQNNGV. The CDR3 spans 14 residues. CDR3 protein: CASSPGREGDTQYF. The DNA for the CDR3 is TGTGCCAGCAGCCCGGGGAGGGAAGGAGATACGCAGTATTTT.

The chain joins TRBV19 to TRBJ1-1; possibly TRBD1 for D (5 bases). Germline V CDR1 and CDR2: LNHDA, SQIVND (reference sequence). V lost 5 bases, J lost 4 bases, and 11 bases lay in between. This CDR3 contains 13 residues. CDR3 loop: CASSWRGGTEAFF. CDR3 sequence (DNA): TGTGCCAGTAGTTGGAGGGGAGGCACTGAAGCTTTCTTT. Full variable domain (remainder filled in from reference TRBV19 and TRBJ1-1): DGGITQSPKYLFRKEGQNVTLSCEQNLNHDAMYWYRQDPGQGLRLIYYSQIVNDFQKGDIAEGYSVSREKKESFPLTVTSAQKNPTAFYLCASSWRGGTEAFFGQGTRLTVV.

The sample holds one count of this clone. This chain uses TRBV18 with TRBJ2-7; 8 positions match TRBD2. The CDR3 contains 15 residues. J lost 7 bases, V lost 0 bases, and 8 bases had no gene match. The germline V gene encodes CDR1 KGHSH and CDR2 LQKENI. In nucleotides, the CDR3 is TGTGCCAGCTCACCACCGAGCGGGAGTAGGGAAGAGCAGTACTTC. It translates to CASSPPSGSREEQYF.